This T cell receptor (beta chain) was observed in a study of CD8 T cells in ankylosing spondylitis. Ten or more counts support this clonotype. The antigen is unknown. Study outcomes and limitations: Some motif variants had been reported before (in reactive arthritis synovial fluid and blood). Reports say disease-linked clones showed up significantly more in matched ankylosing spondylitis synovial fluid. CD8+ cells made up the disease-linked clones, which were relatively rare in peripheral blood.

The authors made TCR beta libraries by quantitative 5'-RACE with molecular barcodes. TCRdb processed the 5' RACE reads anew with MiXCR; each CDR3 protein has one entry. The table shows approximately 88,000 distinct CDR3 sequences, with about 9% occurring only once. Sequencing was done on a sample of blood, either unsorted or a sorted T cell fraction (not recorded which). This TCR derives from a male donor with ankylosing spondylitis or in good health (not recorded which).

CDR3 coding DNA: TGCGCCAGCAGCATGGGGGGGGGCGCGAACACTGAAGCTTTCTTT. Its translation is CASSMGGGANTEAFF. V gene TRBV5-1 combines with J gene TRBJ1-1, with a weak D call TRBD1 (6 bases). V dropped 4 bases and J dropped 1 base, with 14 bases sitting between them. The CDR3 loop spans 15 amino acids. Germline V gene sequence: CDR1 SGHRS, CDR2 YFSETQ.